This TCR beta chain is drawn from a study of blood T cells in healthy people across ages. Study-wide results and limits: It was not possible, with unsorted PBMCs, to conclusively compare naive and antigen-experienced cells. Roughly linearly, TCR beta diversity per million T cells fell as age increased.

Those donating, healthy Caucasian individuals from Russia, were aged roughly 6 to 100. The CDR3 loop spans 13 amino acids. Trimming took 1 base from V and 9 from J; bases not matched to a gene: 2. Germline CDR1 is SGHNT and CDR2 is YENEEA. This clonotype showed up just a few times. Its cognate antigen is unknown. With a J-beta primer mix and a sample-barcoded 5' primer, a second PCR ran about 6 to 11 cycles. TCRdb re-analysed the 5' RACE reads in MiXCR, keeping a single row per CDR3 protein. The sample gives roughly 1,700,000 distinct CDR3 sequences, about 30% of which show up once; roughly 8.2% is in the top ten.

The V gene is TRBV11-3, the J gene TRBJ2-1, with 8 positions matching TRBD1. Sequences were obtained from blood. The clonotype was recovered from a woman in her twenties or thirties in good health. CDR3 sequence (DNA): TGTGCCAGCAGCTTAGTAACAGGGGGTGAGCAGTTCTTC. The encoded protein is CASSLVTGGEQFF.